This TCR beta chain is from a study of cytomegalovirus exposure and HLA in healthy donors. General study points: V- and J-gene trimming of TCR beta was linked (in a later analysis) to a missense DCLRE1C variant. What a later analysis reportedly showed was that an Asian-associated ancestry cluster had fewer N-insertions than the roughly 720-donor mean.

This CDR3 contains 17 residues. Germline CDR1 reads SGHTA; CDR2 reads FQGTGA. V gave up 5 bases and J gave up 5 bases; unmatched junction bases: 12. PCR used 60 Vbeta primers and 13 Jbeta primers. The method was immunoSEQ multiplex PCR; TCRdb's version includes in-frame clones alone and lacks a portion of them. The table has 85,000 to 110,000 clones, around 79% seen once; the top ten hold about 4.1%. As for this clone: The target antigen is unknown.

The V gene is TRBV7-3, the J gene TRBJ2-2, with 9 bases fitting TRBD2. Material: PBMCs. The receptor was derived from a man aged 50 or older in good health and CMV-seropositive. In DNA, the CDR3 is TGTGCCAGCAGCCGCGACCGGGGACTAGCCGGAACCGGGGAGCTGTTTTTT. Translation gives CASSRDRGLAGTGELFF.